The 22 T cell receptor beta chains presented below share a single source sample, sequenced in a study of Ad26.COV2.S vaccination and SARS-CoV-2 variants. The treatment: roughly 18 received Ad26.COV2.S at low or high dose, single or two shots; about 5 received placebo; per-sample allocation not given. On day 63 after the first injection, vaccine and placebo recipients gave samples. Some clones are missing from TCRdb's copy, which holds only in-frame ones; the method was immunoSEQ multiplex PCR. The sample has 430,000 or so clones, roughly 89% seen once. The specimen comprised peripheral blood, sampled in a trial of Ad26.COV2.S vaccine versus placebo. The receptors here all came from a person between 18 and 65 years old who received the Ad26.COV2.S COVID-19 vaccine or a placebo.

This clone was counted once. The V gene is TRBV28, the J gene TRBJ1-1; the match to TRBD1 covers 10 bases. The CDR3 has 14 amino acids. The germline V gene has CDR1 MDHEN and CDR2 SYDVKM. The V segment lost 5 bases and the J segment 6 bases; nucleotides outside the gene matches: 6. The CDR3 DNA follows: TGTGCCAGCAGTCCCCGGGACAGGGGACCTGAAGCTTTCTTT. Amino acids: CASSPRDRGPEAFF. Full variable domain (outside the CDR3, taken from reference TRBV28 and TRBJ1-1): DVKVTQSSRYLVKRTGEKVFLECVQDMDHENMFWYRQDPGLGLRLIYFSYDVKMKEKGDIPEGYSVSREKKERFSLILESASTNQTSMYLCASSPRDRGPEAFFGQGTRLTVV.

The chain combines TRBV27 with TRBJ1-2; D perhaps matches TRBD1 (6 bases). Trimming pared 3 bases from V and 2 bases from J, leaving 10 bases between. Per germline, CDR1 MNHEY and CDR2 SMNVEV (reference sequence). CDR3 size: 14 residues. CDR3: CASSFQGSNYGYTF. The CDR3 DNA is TGTGCCAGCAGTTTCCAGGGGAGCAACTATGGCTACACCTTC.

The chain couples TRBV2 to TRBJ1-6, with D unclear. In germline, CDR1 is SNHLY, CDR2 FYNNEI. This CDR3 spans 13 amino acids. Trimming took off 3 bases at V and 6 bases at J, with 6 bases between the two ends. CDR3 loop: CASSDSGNSPLHF. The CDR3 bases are TGTGCCAGCAGTGATTCCGGTAATTCACCCCTCCACTTT.

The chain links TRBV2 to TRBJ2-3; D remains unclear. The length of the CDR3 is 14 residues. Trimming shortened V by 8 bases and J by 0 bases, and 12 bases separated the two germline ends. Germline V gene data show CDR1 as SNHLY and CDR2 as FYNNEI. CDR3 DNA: TGTGCCAGCCGGACCAGACCTAGCACAGATACGCAGTATTTT. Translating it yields CASRTRPSTDTQYF.

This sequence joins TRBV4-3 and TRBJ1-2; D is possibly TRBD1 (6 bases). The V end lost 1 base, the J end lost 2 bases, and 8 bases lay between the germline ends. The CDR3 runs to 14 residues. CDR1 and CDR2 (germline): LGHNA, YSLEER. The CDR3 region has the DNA TGCGCCAGCAGCCAAGGTGGGACAAACTATGGCTACACCTTC. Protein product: CASSQGGTNYGYTF.

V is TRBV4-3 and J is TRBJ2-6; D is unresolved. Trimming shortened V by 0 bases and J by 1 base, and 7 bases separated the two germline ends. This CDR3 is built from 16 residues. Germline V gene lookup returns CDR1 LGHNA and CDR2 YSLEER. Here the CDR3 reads CASSQDASSGANVLTF. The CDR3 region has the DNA TGCGCCAGCAGCCAAGACGCGTCGTCTGGGGCCAACGTCCTGACTTTC.

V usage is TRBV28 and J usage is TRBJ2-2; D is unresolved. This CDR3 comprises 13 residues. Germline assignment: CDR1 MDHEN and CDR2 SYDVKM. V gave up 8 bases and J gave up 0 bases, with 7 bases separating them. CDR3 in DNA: TGTGCCAGCCGTACCTCGAACACCGGGGAGCTGTTTTTT. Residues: CASRTSNTGELFF.

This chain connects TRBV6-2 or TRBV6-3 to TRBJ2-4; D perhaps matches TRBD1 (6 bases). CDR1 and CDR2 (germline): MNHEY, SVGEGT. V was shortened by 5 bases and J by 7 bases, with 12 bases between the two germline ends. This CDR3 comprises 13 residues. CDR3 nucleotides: TGTGCCAGCAGTGACAGGACTTCGAACATTCAGTACTTC. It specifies CASSDRTSNIQYF.

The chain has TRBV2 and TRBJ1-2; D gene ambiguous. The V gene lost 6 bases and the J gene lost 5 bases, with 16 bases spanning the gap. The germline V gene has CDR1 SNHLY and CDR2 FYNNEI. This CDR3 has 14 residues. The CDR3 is CASSARSRWYGYTF. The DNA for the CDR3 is TGTGCCAGCAGCGCCAGGTCCCGGTGGTATGGCTACACCTTC.

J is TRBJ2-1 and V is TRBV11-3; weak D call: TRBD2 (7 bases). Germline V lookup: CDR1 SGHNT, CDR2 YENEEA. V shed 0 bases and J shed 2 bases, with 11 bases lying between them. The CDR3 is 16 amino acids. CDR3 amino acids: CASSLEGEGAYNEQFF. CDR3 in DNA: TGTGCCAGCAGCTTAGAAGGGGAGGGGGCCTACAATGAGCAGTTCTTC.

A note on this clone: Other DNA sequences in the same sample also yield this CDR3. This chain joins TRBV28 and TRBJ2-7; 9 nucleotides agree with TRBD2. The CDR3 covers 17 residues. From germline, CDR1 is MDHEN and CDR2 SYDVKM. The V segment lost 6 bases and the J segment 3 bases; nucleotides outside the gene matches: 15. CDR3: CASRRIRRASGDYEQYF. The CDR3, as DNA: TGTGCCAGCAGACGGATAAGGCGGGCTAGCGGGGACTACGAGCAGTACTTC.

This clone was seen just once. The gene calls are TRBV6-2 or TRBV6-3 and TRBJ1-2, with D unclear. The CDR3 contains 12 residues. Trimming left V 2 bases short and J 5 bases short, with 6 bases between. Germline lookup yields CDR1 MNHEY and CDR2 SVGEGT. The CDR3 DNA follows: TGTGCCAGCAGTTACGAAGATTATGGCTACACCTTC. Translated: CASSYEDYGYTF.

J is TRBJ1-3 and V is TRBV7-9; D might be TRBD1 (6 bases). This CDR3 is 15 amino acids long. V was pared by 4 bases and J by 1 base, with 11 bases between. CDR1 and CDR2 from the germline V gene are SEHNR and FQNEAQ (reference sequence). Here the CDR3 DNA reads TGTGCCAGCAGCTCGTCGGGGGCTTCTGGAAACACCATATATTTT. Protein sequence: CASSSSGASGNTIYF. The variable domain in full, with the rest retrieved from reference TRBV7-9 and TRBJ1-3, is DTGVSQNPRHKITKRGQNVTFRCDPISEHNRLYWYRQTLGQGPEFLTYFQNEAQLEKSRLLSDRFSAERPKGSFSTLEIQRTEQGDSAMYLCASSSSGASGNTIYFGEGSWLTVV.

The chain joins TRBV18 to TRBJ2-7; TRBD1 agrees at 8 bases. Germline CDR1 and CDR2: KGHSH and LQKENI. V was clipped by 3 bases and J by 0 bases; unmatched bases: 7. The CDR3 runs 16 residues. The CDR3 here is CASSPRRDRSSYEQYF. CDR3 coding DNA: TGTGCCAGCTCACCTCGAAGGGACAGGAGCTCCTACGAGCAGTACTTC.

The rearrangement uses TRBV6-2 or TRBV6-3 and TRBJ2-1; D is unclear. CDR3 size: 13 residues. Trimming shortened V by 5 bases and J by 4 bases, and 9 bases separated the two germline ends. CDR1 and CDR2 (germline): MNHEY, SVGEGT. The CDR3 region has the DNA TGTGCCAGCAGTCCCCTGGGTTACAATGAGCAGTTCTTC. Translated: CASSPLGYNEQFF.

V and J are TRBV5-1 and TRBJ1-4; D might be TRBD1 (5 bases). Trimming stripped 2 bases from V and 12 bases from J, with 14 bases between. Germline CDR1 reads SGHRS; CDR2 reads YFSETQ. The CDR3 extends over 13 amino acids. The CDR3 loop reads CASSFPGGRELFF. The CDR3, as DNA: TGCGCCAGCAGCTTCCCCGGGGGTCGGGAACTGTTTTTT.

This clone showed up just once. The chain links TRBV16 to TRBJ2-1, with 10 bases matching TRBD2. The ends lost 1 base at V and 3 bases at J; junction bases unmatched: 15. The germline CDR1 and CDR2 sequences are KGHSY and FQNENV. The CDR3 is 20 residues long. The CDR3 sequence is CASSQWPRASTSGYYNEQFF. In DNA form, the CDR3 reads TGTGCCAGCAGCCAATGGCCCAGGGCATCGACTAGCGGGTACTACAATGAGCAGTTCTTC.

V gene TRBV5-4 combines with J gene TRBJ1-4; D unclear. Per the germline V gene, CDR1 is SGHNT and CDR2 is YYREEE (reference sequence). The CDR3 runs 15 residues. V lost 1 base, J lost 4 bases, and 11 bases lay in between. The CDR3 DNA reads TGTGCCAGCAGCTTGTTGCCAGGCGGTAATGAAAAACTGTTTTTT. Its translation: CASSLLPGGNEKLFF.

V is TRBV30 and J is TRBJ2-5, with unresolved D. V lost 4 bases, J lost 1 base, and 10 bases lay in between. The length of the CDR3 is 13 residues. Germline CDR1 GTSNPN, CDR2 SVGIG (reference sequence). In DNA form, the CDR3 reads TGTGCCTGGACGTATCTGACCCAAGAGACCCAGTACTTC. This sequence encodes CAWTYLTQETQYF. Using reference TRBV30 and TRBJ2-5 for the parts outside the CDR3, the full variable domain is SQTIHQWPATLVQPVGSPLSLECTVEGTSNPNLYWYRQAAGRGLQLLFYSVGIGQISSEVPQNLSASRPQDRQFILSSKKLLLSDSGFYLCAWTYLTQETQYFGPGTRLLVL.

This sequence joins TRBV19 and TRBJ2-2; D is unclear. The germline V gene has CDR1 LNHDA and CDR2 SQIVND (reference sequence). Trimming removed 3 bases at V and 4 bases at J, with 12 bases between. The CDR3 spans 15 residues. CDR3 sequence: CASSIYGLGTGELFF. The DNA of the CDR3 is TGTGCCAGTAGTATTTACGGCCTTGGCACCGGGGAGCTGTTTTTT.

The CDR3 nucleotides read TGTGCCAGCAGCTTAGGGCTAGCGGGGGTGTACGAGCAGTACTTC. It encodes CASSLGLAGVYEQYF. V gene TRBV7-3 combines with J gene TRBJ2-7, with 10 bases matching TRBD2. This CDR3 spans 15 amino acids. V dropped 2 bases and J dropped 4; count of bases not matched to a gene: 5. Germline V CDR1 and CDR2: SGHTA, FQGTGA.

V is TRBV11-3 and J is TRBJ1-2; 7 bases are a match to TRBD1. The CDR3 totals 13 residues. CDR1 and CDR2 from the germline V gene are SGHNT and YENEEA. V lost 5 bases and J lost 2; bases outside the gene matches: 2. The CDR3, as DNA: TGTGCCAGCAGCCAACAGGGGAACTATGGCTACACCTTC. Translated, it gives CASSQQGNYGYTF.